This T cell receptor (beta chain) originates from a study of blood T cells in healthy people across ages. General study points: Measured against age, TCR beta diversity per million T cells decreased in a roughly linear manner.

The V gene's germline CDR1 is LGHDT and CDR2 YNNKEL (reference sequence). This CDR3 is 20 amino acids long. J lost 2 bases, V lost 0 bases, and 15 bases had no gene match. This clonotype was seen a handful of times. Its target is not known. The authors ran a second PCR of 7 to 11 cycles using a sample-barcoded 5' primer and a J-beta primer mix. TCRdb reprocessed the 5' RACE reads with MiXCR, giving one entry per CDR3 protein. There are 700,000 to 850,000 distinct CDR3 sequences in the sample; about 37% occur only once, and 13% lies in the top ten. The V call is TRBV3-1, the J call TRBJ2-1; 8 bases agree with TRBD2. The origin of this receptor is a man aged 18 to 30 in good health. Source material: blood. CDR3 sequence (DNA): TGTGCCAGCAGCCAAGAGTTCATACGGGGGGGCTTAGAGACCTACAATGAGCAGTTCTTC. This sequence encodes CASSQEFIRGGLETYNEQFF.